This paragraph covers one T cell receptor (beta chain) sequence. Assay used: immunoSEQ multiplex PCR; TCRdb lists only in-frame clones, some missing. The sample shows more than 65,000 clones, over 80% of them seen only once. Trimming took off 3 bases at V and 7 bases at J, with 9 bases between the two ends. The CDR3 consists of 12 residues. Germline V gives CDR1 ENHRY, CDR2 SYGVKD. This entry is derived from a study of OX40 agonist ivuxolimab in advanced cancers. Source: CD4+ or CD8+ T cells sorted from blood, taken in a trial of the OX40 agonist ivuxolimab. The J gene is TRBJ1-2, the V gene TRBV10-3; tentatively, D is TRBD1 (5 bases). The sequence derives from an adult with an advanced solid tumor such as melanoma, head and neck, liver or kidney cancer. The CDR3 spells CAISDSGGGYTF. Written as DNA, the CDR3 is TGTGCCATCAGTGATTCCGGGGGTGGCTACACCTTC.